The 26 T cell receptor beta chains below come from one sample, sequenced in a study of T cells in Graves' hyperthyroidism and ophthalmopathy (dated by TCRdb to 2018 to 2020). The protocol used for the library was multiplex PCR. Sequenced using an Illumina HiSeq 2000. The TCR beta CDR3 regions were amplified from RNA transcripts. For the first round of RT-PCR on the TCR CDR3, the HTBI primer set was used together with the Qiagen OneStep RT-PCR kit. Clones were called with MiXCR by TCRdb after fastp trimmed the public reads at Q25, and only in-frame beta chains were retained. Here each entry gathers all rows of one CDR3 protein and keeps the most common genes and DNA. Counted in this sample were roughly 550,000 distinct CDR3 sequences; roughly a sixth of them appeared once. Less than 30% of the sample is in the top ten clones. Sequencing was carried out using blood. These receptors were obtained from a woman aged 25 to 39 with Graves' ophthalmopathy.

With respect to this clonotype: The conserved phenylalanine or tryptophan is not found at the CDR3 terminus, so this likely reflects a read error. J is TRBJ1-2 and V is TRBV30; weak D call: TRBD1 (6 bases). The V gene's germline CDR1 is GTSNPN and CDR2 SVGIG (reference sequence). The CDR3 has 14 residues. Trimming removed 6 bases at V and 7 bases at J, with 21 bases between. Here the CDR3 DNA reads TGTGCCTGCAACCACCCCGGGACACCCGGTGGCTACACCCTC. Its protein product is CACNHPGTPGGYTL.

This clonotype has a count of ten or more. The V call is TRBV12-3 or TRBV12-4, the J call TRBJ1-1; a possible D gene is TRBD1 (5 bases). The CDR3 totals 13 residues. V gave up 1 base and J gave up 11 bases, with 14 bases separating them. CDR3 sequence (DNA): TGTGCCAGCAGTTTAGGGGGGGAAGCTGCGGCTTTCTTT. As protein: CASSLGGEAAAFF.

A word on this clonotype: A clone one base away is much larger, so this may be a read error. The CDR3 nucleotides are TGTGCCAGCAGCACCACCCTTCTAGCGGTTATTAGTACTAGCACAAATACGCAGTATTTT. This sequence encodes CASSTTLLAVISTSTNTQYF. This chain joins TRBV7-2 and TRBJ2-3; 7 nucleotides align to TRBD2. Germline V gene lookup returns CDR1 SGHTA and CDR2 FQGNSA. The CDR3 length is 20 residues.

Worth noting for this clonotype: A read error is possible here, since a much larger clone lies one base away. V gene TRBV3-1 combines with J gene TRBJ2-7, with D maybe TRBD2 (6 bases). The CDR3 extends over 14 amino acids. CDR1 LGHDT and CDR2 YNNKEL come from the germline V gene (reference sequence). CDR3 nucleotide sequence: TGTGCCAGCAGCCAAGTTGGGGGGAACTACAAGCAGTACTTC. Its translation is CASSQVGGNYKQYF.

Only a few counts were recorded for this clonotype. The rearrangement uses TRBV6-1 and TRBJ1-5; 11 nucleotides agree with TRBD1. The germline V gene has CDR1 MNHNS and CDR2 SASEGT. Trimming cost V 5 bases and J 3 bases; bases outside gene matches: 6. CDR3 size: 16 residues. The CDR3 coding sequence is TGTGCCAGCAGTACCGGACAGGGGGCCTTCAATCAGCCCCAGCATTTT. This sequence encodes CASSTGQGAFNQPQHF.

This clonotype was counted at least ten times. This chain uses TRBV5-1 with TRBJ2-1; the D call may be TRBD1 or TRBD2 (5 bases each). V was clipped by 2 bases and J by 5 bases, with 11 bases between them. The germline V gene encodes CDR1 SGHRS and CDR2 YFSETQ. The CDR3 is 14 residues long. CDR3 protein: CASSFRDAHNEQFF. The CDR3, as DNA: TGCGCCAGCAGCTTCCGGGACGCCCACAATGAGCAGTTCTTC.

This clonotype was seen many times. The V and J genes are TRBV5-1 and TRBJ2-3; 7 bases match TRBD2. Germline CDR1 is SGHRS and CDR2 is YFSETQ. The CDR3 has 14 residues. Unmatched junction bases numbered 4, after V lost 6 bases and J lost 0 bases. This CDR3 reads CASKVAGSTDTQYF. For the CDR3, the DNA is TGCGCCAGCAAGGTAGCGGGTAGCACAGATACGCAGTATTTT.

Ten or more counts support this clonotype. This sequence joins TRBV7-8 and TRBJ2-7; 10 bases agree with TRBD2. Germline CDR1 reads SGHVS; CDR2 reads FQNEAQ. The V segment lost 5 bases and the J segment 5 bases; nucleotides outside the gene matches: 12. This CDR3 contains 16 residues. The CDR3: CASSPQRGLATNEQYF. The CDR3 coding sequence is TGTGCCAGCAGCCCCCAACGGGGACTAGCGACGAACGAGCAGTACTTC.

This clonotype was seen many times. V is TRBV7-2 and J is TRBJ2-7; 8 bases are shared with TRBD1. V shed 2 bases, J shed 2 bases, and the junction held 8 bases outside the gene matches. The CDR3 runs to 16 residues. Germline V CDR1 and CDR2: SGHTA, FQGNSA. The CDR3 sequence is CASSLSAGQGTYEQYF. DNA for the CDR3: TGTGCCAGCAGCTTATCGGCAGGACAGGGAACCTACGAGCAGTACTTC.

This chain links TRBV5-4 with TRBJ2-7; 8 bases are a match to TRBD2. The germline V gene has CDR1 SGHNT and CDR2 YYREEE (reference sequence). J lost 3 bases, V lost 2 bases, and 4 bases had no gene match. The CDR3 is made up of 14 amino acids. CDR3 DNA: TGTGCCAGCAGCTTCGGGCGGGAGGTCTACGAGCAGTACTTC. Its protein is CASSFGREVYEQYF.

The gene calls are TRBV27 and TRBJ2-7; 14 bases fit TRBD2. CDR1 MNHEY and CDR2 SMNVEV come from the germline V gene (reference sequence). The CDR3 covers 15 residues. J lost 5 bases, V lost 6 bases, and 6 bases had no gene match. CDR3 nucleotides: TGTGCCAGCAGCACAGGGACTAGCGGGAGCCACGAGCAGTACTTC. It yields the protein CASSTGTSGSHEQYF.

In the case of this clonotype: A much more abundant neighbour one base away suggests this may be a read error. The chain recombines TRBV6-5 with TRBJ2-1, with 12 bases matching TRBD2. CDR3 length: 16 amino acids. Germline V gives CDR1 MNHEY, CDR2 SVGAGI. CDR3 sequence (DNA): TGTGCCAGCGGTTACACTAGCGGGAGGTCTGGATATGAGCAGTTCTTC. It codes for CASGYTSGRSGYEQFF.

The chain links TRBV20-1 to TRBJ2-5; 14 bases line up with TRBD2. The CDR3 covers 15 residues. Germline CDR1 is DFQATT and CDR2 is SNEGSKA (reference sequence). Trimming at V came to 5 bases and at J to 7 bases, leaving 9 bases not matched to a gene. CDR3 bases: TGCAGTGCTCGAAGACTAGCGGGAGGGCAGGGGACCCAGTACTTC. Translated: CSARRLAGGQGTQYF.

This clonotype has a handful of counts. The V gene is TRBV28, the J gene TRBJ2-2, with 7 positions matching TRBD1. Germline CDR1 is MDHEN and CDR2 is SYDVKM. The CDR3 runs 16 residues. The V and J ends lost 6 bases and 7 bases, in that order; junction bases with no gene match: 14. The DNA of the CDR3 is TGTGCCAGCAGGGCTGGGACAGCCGCCGGGATCGGGGAGCTGTTTTTT. This translates into CASRAGTAAGIGELFF.

The chain's CDR3 is CSVRDGFNQPQHF. The CDR3 DNA reads as TGCAGCGTCCGGGACGGATTCAATCAGCCCCAGCATTTT. This rearrangement joins TRBV20-1 to TRBJ1-5; D may be TRBD1 (5 bases). Germline CDR1 DFQATT, CDR2 SNEGSKA (reference sequence). CDR3 length: 13 amino acids.

This clonotype was observed many times. The CDR3 is CASSRLTGARGRNTEAFF. In DNA, the CDR3 is TGTGCCAGCAGCCGCCTCACGGGGGCTCGGGGCCGAAACACTGAAGCTTTCTTT. The V and J genes are TRBV12-3 or TRBV12-4 and TRBJ1-1, with D perhaps TRBD1 (6 bases). V was shortened by 6 bases and J by 2 bases, with 25 bases between the two germline ends. The CDR3 is 18 amino acids.

V is TRBV7-3 and J is TRBJ2-3; possible D gene TRBD1, 5 bases. CDR1 SGHTA and CDR2 FQGTGA come from the germline V gene. This CDR3 comprises 15 residues. Trimming shortened V by 1 base and J by 5 bases, and 13 bases separated the two germline ends. The CDR3 region is CASSLMMGREDTQYF. CDR3 nucleotide sequence: TGTGCCAGCAGCTTAATGATGGGCAGGGAAGATACGCAGTATTTT.

To note about this clonotype: The CDR3 end shows no conserved phenylalanine or tryptophan, and so a read error is likely. The genes are TRBV5-5 and TRBJ2-7; 11 positions agree with TRBD2. Looked up from germline, CDR1 is SGHKS and CDR2 is YYEKEE (reference sequence). The CDR3 contains 15 residues. The J segment lost 2 bases and the V segment lost 2 bases, leaving 3 bases of the junction unmatched. The CDR3 DNA reads as TGTGCCAGCAGCTTACTAGCGGGAGTGACCTACGAGCAGTACCTC. This gives the protein CASSLLAGVTYEQYL.

This clonotype occurred many times. The chain has TRBV5-4 and TRBJ2-1, with 10 bases matching TRBD2. Trimming took 4 bases from V and 8 from J; bases not matched to a gene: 6. Per the germline V gene, CDR1 is SGHNT and CDR2 is YYREEE (reference sequence). The CDR3 sequence is 14 residues long. The CDR3 sequence: CASSLAGARDEQFF. CDR3 DNA: TGTGCCAGCAGCCTAGCGGGAGCTCGCGATGAGCAGTTCTTC.

Remarks on this clonotype: A much larger clone lies one base from this, so it may be a read error. The V gene is TRBV12-3 or TRBV12-4, the J gene TRBJ2-7; TRBD1 matches 9 bases. This CDR3 is 16 amino acids long. This CDR3 reads CASSTRGQGSSYERYF. The CDR3 nucleotides are TGTGCCAGCAGTACCCGTGGACAGGGGAGCTCCTACGAGCGGTACTTC.

There are many counts of this clonotype. V gene TRBV28 combines with J gene TRBJ2-7; 10 nucleotides match TRBD1. Unmatched junction bases numbered 7, after V lost 7 bases and J lost 7 bases. The CDR3 totals 13 residues. Germline assignment: CDR1 MDHEN and CDR2 SYDVKM. The CDR3 DNA is TGTGCCAGCACTACCCCGGACAGGGGGGAGCAGTACTTC. Translated, it gives CASTTPDRGEQYF.

This clonotype appeared many times. The gene calls are TRBV11-2 and TRBJ1-2, with D maybe TRBD1 (6 bases). The germline V gene has CDR1 SGHAT and CDR2 FQNNGV. The CDR3 consists of 14 residues. V was shortened by 3 bases and J by 6 bases, with 14 bases between the two germline ends. The CDR3 reads CASSFAQGVDGYTF. The CDR3 DNA sequence: TGTGCCAGCAGCTTCGCACAGGGAGTGGATGGCTACACCTTC.

This clonotype was recorded a few times. CDR3: CASSLSQGYGYTF. The CDR3 DNA follows: TGTGCCAGCAGCTTAAGCCAGGGCTATGGCTACACCTTC. The rearrangement joins TRBV7-9 to TRBJ1-2; D is perhaps TRBD1 (5 bases). The germline CDR1 and CDR2 sequences are SEHNR and FQNEAQ (reference sequence). Trimming stripped 2 bases from V and 4 bases from J, with 8 bases between. There are 13 residues in the CDR3.

Ten or more counts support this clonotype. The V gene is TRBV2, the J gene TRBJ2-7; 12 nucleotides match TRBD2. The CDR3 consists of 12 residues. The trim removed 10 bases at V and 9 bases at J, leaving 7 bases unmatched. The V gene's germline CDR1 is SNHLY and CDR2 FYNNEI. The CDR3 sequence: CATTSGRFSQYF. The CDR3 DNA sequence: TGTGCCACCACTAGCGGGAGGTTTTCGCAGTACTTC.

This clonotype showed up many times. This rearrangement joins TRBV12-3 or TRBV12-4 to TRBJ2-7; the D is unclear. The CDR3 has 13 residues. The germline V and J ends were trimmed by 10 bases and 3 bases, with 16 bases remaining between them. CDR3 in amino acids: CATRAASNYEQYF. The CDR3 coding sequence is TGTGCCACAAGAGCCGCGAGCAACTACGAGCAGTACTTC.

This clonotype occurred many times. The J gene is TRBJ2-1, the V gene TRBV13; no clear D gene. Per germline, CDR1 PRHDT and CDR2 FYEKMQ (reference sequence). V was cut by 7 bases and J by 4 bases, with 23 bases left in between. This CDR3 has 17 residues. The CDR3 coding sequence is TGTGCCAGCACGGAGAGAGGCCCTTTATGGGCATACAATGAGCAGTTCTTC. Protein product: CASTERGPLWAYNEQFF.